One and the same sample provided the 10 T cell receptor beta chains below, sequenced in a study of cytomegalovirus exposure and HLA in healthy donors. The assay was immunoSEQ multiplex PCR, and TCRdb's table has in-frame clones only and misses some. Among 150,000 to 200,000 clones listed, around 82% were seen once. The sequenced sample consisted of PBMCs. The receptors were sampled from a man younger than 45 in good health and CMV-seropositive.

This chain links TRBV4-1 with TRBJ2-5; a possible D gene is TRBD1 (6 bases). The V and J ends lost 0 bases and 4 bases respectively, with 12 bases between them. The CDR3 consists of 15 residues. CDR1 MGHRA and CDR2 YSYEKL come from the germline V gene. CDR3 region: CASSQDRGRRETQYF. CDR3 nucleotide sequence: TGCGCCAGCAGCCAAGACAGGGGAAGGAGAGAGACCCAGTACTTC.

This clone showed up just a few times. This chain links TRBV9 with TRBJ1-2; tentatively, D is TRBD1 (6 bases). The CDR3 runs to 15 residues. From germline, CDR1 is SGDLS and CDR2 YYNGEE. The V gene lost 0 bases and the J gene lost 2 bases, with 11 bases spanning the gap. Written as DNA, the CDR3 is TGTGCCAGCAGCGTAGGAGGGCAGGGGAACTATGGCTACACCTTC. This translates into CASSVGGQGNYGYTF.

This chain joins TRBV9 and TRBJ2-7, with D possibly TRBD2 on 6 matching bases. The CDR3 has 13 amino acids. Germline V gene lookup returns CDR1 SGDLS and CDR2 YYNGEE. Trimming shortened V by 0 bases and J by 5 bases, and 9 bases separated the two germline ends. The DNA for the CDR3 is TGTGCCAGCAGCGTAGGACCGGGGGACGAGCAGTACTTC. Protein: CASSVGPGDEQYF.

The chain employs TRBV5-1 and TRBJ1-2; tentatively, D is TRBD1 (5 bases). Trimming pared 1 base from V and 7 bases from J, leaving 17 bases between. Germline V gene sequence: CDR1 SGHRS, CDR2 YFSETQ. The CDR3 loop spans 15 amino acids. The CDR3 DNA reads TGCGCCAGCAGCTTGATCGGTACGGAAAGGGGTGGCTACACCTTC. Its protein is CASSLIGTERGGYTF.

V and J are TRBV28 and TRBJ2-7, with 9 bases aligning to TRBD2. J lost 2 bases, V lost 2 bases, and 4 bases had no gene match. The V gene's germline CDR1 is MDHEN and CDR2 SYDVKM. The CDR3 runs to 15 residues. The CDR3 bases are TGTGCCAGCAGTTTAAGAGCGGGAGGTGCCTACGAGCAGTACTTC. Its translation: CASSLRAGGAYEQYF.

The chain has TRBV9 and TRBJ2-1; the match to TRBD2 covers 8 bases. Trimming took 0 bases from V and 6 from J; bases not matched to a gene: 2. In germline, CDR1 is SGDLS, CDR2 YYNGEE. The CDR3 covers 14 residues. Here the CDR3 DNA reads TGTGCCAGCAGCGTAGAAACTAGCGGCAATGAGCAGTTCTTC. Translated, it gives CASSVETSGNEQFF.

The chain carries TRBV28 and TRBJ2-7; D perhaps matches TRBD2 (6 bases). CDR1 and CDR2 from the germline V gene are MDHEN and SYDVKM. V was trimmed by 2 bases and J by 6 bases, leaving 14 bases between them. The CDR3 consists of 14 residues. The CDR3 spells CASSLTGLGGEQYF. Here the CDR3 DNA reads TGTGCCAGCAGTTTAACGGGCCTCGGGGGCGAGCAGTACTTC.

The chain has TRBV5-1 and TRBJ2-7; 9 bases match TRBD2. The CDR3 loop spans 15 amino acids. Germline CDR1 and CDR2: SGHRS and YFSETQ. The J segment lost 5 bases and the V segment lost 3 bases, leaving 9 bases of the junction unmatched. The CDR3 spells CASSSVSSGKDEQYF. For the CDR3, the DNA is TGCGCCAGCAGCTCCGTCTCTAGCGGGAAAGACGAGCAGTACTTC. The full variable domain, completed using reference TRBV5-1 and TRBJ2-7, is KAGVTQTPRYLIKTRGQQVTLSCSPISGHRSVSWYQQTPGQGLQFLFEYFSETQRNKGNFPGRFSGRQFSNSRSEMNVSTLELGDSALYLCASSSVSSGKDEQYFGPGTRLTVT.

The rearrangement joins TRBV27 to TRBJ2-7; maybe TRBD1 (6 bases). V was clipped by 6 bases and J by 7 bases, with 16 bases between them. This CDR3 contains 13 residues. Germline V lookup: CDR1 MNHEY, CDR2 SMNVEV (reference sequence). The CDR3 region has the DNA TGTGCCAGCAGCCTGGGGACATGGACTGAGCAGTACTTC. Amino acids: CASSLGTWTEQYF.

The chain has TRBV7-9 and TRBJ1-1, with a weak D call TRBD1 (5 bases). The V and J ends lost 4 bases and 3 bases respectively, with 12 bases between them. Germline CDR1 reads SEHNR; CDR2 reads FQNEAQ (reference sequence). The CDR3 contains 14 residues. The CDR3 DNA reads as TGTGCCAGCAGCTCCGTGGGGGGTCACACTGAAGCTTTCTTT. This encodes CASSSVGGHTEAFF.